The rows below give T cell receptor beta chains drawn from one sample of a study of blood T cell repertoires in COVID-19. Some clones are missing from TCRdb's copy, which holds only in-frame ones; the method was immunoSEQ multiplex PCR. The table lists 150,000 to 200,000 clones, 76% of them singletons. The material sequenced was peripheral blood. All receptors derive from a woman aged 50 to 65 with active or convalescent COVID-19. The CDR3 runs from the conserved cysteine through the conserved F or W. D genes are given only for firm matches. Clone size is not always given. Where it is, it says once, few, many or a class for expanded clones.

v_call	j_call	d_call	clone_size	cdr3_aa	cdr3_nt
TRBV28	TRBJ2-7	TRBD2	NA	CASSLPSGRYEQYF	TGTGCCAGCAGTTTACCTAGCGGGAGATACGAGCAGTACTTC
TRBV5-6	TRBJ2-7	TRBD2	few	CASSSTVGGLAGPYEQYF	TGTGCCAGCAGCTCGACGGTCGGAGGACTAGCGGGACCCTACGAGCAGTACTTC
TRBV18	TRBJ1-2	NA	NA	CASSPSRNYGYTF	TGTGCCAGCTCACCCTCGCGGAACTATGGCTACACCTTC
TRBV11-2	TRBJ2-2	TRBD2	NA	CASSLGIAGDNTGELFF	TGTGCCAGCAGCTTAGGGATAGCGGGAGACAACACCGGGGAGCTGTTTTTT
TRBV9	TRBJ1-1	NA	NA	CASSYLPESGAFF	TGTGCCAGCAGCTACCTTCCCGAATCGGGAGCTTTCTTT
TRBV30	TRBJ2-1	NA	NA	CAWSEGGAGHDEQFF	TGTGCCTGGAGTGAGGGGGGGGCTGGCCACGATGAGCAGTTCTTC
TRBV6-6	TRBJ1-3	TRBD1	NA	CASRQTGFSGNTIYF	TGTGCCAGCAGACAGACAGGGTTCTCTGGAAACACCATATATTTT
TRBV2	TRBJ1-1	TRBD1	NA	CASTSTGNKNTEAFF	TGTGCCAGCACTTCGACAGGGAATAAGAACACTGAAGCTTTCTTT
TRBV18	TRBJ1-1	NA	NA	CASSTEQTGVDTEAFF	TGTGCCAGCTCAACGGAGCAGACGGGGGTCGACACTGAAGCTTTCTTT
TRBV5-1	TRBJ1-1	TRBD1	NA	CASSSTKGRGQDTEAFF	TGCGCCAGCAGCTCCACCAAGGGGAGAGGACAGGACACTGAAGCTTTCTTT
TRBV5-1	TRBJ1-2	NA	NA	CASSLDGRGEYGYTF	TGCGCCAGCAGCTTGGATGGCAGGGGTGAGTATGGCTACACCTTC
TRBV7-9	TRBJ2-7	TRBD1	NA	CASSLAGQGYEQYF	TGTGCCAGCAGCTTAGCAGGACAGGGCTACGAGCAGTACTTC
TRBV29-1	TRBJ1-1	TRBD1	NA	CSADRAATEAFF	TGCAGCGCCGACAGGGCCGCCACTGAAGCTTTCTTT
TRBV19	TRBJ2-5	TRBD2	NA	CASRSGHRGLAGGQETQYF	TGTGCCAGTAGATCGGGCCACCGAGGACTAGCGGGAGGCCAAGAGACCCAGTACTTC
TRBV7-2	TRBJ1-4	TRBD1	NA	CASSSGQGEKLFF	TGTGCCAGCAGCTCGGGACAGGGTGAAAAACTGTTTTTT
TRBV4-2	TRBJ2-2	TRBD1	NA	CASSHRQGAGELFF	TGTGCCAGCAGCCACAGACAGGGGGCCGGGGAGCTGTTTTTT
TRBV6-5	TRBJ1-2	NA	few	CASSERSGAISGYTF	TGTGCCAGCAGCGAGAGGAGTGGGGCTATTTCTGGCTACACCTTC
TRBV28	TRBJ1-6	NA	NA	CASSEWDNNSPLHF	TGTGCCAGCAGTGAGTGGGACAATAATTCACCCCTCCACTTT
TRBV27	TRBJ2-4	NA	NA	CASRGTSGLPAKNIQYF	TGTGCCAGCAGGGGAACCTCTGGACTTCCAGCCAAAAACATTCAGTACTTC
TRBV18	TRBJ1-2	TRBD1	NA	CASFRDRGNYGYTF	TGTGCCAGCTTCCGGGACAGGGGTAACTATGGCTACACCTTC
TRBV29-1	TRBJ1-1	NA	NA	CSVQPQGNRNTEAFF	TGCAGCGTTCAACCACAGGGAAATAGGAACACTGAAGCTTTCTTT
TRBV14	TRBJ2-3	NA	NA	CASSQDLVLDTQYF	TGTGCCAGCAGCCAAGACCTAGTACTTGATACGCAGTATTTT
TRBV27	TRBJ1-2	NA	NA	CASSSNRAGYTF	TGTGCCAGCAGTTCAAACAGGGCTGGCTACACCTTC
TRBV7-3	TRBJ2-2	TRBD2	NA	CASSSSAGPQRDNTGELFF	TGTGCCAGCAGTTCCTCGGCAGGACCCCAGCGGGATAACACCGGGGAGCTGTTTTTT
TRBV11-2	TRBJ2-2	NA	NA	CASSSGPNTGELFF	TGTGCCAGCAGCTCAGGCCCGAACACCGGGGAGCTGTTTTTT
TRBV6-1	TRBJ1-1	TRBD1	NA	CASSEAPGTDREDTEAFF	TGTGCCAGCAGTGAAGCCCCTGGGACGGACAGGGAGGACACTGAAGCTTTCTTT
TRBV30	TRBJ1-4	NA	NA	CAWSAGGVGRGEKLFF	TGTGCCTGGAGTGCCGGAGGGGTAGGGCGCGGAGAAAAACTGTTTTTT
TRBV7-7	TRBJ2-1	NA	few	CASSRPGASENEQFF	TGTGCTAGCAGCCGTCCGGGAGCATCAGAGAATGAGCAGTTCTTC
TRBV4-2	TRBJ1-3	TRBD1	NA	CASSHGQDRGGNTIYF	TGTGCCAGCAGCCATGGCCAGGACAGGGGTGGAAACACCATATATTTT
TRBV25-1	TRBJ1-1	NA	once	CASTQGNTEAFF	TGTGCCAGCACACAGGGCAACACTGAAGCTTTCTTT
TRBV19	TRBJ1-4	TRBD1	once	CASSENRGSQEKLFF	TGTGCCAGTAGCGAAAACAGGGGGAGTCAAGAAAAACTGTTTTTT
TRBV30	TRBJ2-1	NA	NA	CAWSVQVGEQFF	TGTGCCTGGAGTGTACAGGTTGGTGAGCAGTTCTTC
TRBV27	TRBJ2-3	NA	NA	CASSPLGAAGTDTQYF	TGTGCCAGCAGTCCTCTAGGGGCGGCCGGCACAGATACGCAGTATTTT
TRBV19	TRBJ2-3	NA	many	CASSFPRGPLGDTQYF	TGTGCCAGTAGTTTCCCCAGGGGACCCCTAGGAGATACGCAGTATTTT
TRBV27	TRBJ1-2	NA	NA	CASSSVREGKGYTF	TGTGCCAGCAGTTCGGTCCGGGAGGGTAAGGGCTACACCTTC
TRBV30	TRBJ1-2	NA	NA	CAWSVEQDNYGYTF	TGTGCCTGGAGTGTAGAACAGGACAACTATGGCTACACCTTC
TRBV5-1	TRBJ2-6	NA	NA	CASSLAFNGANVLTF	TGCGCCAGCAGCTTGGCCTTTAATGGGGCCAACGTCCTGACTTTC
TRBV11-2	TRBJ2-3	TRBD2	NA	CASSLVASGTSTDTQYF	TGTGCCAGCAGCTTAGTGGCTAGCGGGACTAGCACAGATACGCAGTATTTT
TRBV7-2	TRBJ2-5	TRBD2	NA	CASSVSLAGVQETQYF	TGTGCCAGCAGCGTATCACTAGCGGGGGTCCAAGAGACCCAGTACTTC
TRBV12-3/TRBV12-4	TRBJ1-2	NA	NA	CASSSFDGYTF	TGTGCCAGCAGTTCATTTGATGGCTACACCTTC
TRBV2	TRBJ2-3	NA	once	CASSSADTQYF	TGTGCCAGCAGCTCAGCAGATACGCAGTATTTT
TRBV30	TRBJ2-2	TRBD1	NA	CACSGRGRIGRTGELFF	TGTGCCTGTTCCGGCAGGGGGCGAATTGGTAGAACCGGGGAGCTGTTTTTT
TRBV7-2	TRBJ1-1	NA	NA	CASSAGNTEAFF	TGTGCCAGCAGCGCAGGGAACACTGAAGCTTTCTTT
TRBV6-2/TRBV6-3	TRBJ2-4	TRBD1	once	CASSSQGTSSIGKNIQYF	TGTGCCAGCAGCTCACAGGGGACGAGTTCCATTGGCAAAAACATTCAGTACTTC
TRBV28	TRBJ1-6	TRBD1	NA	CASNRGQGWSYNSPLHF	TGTGCCAGCAACCGCGGACAGGGTTGGTCCTATAATTCACCCCTCCACTTT
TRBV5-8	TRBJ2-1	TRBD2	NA	CASSFLSGGKNEQFF	TGTGCCAGCAGCTTTTTAAGCGGGGGTAAGAATGAGCAGTTCTTC
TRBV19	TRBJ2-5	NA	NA	CASSIREETQYF	TGTGCCAGTAGTATCAGGGAAGAGACCCAGTACTTC
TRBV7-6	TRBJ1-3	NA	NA	CASSLGQGNTIYF	TGTGCCAGCAGCTTAGGGCAAGGAAACACCATATATTTT
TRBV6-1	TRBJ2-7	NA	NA	CASSEFTYEQYF	TGTGCCAGCAGTGAGTTCACCTACGAGCAGTACTTC
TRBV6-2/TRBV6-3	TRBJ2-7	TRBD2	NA	CASSYSLAGSYEQYF	TGTGCCAGCAGTTACTCCCTAGCGGGGAGCTACGAGCAGTACTTC
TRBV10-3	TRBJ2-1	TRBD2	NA	CAISRLAGVAFGEQFF	TGTGCCATCAGTCGCCTAGCGGGAGTCGCTTTCGGGGAGCAGTTCTTC
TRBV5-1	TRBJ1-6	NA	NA	CASSLGGGAYNSPLHF	TGCGCCAGCAGCTTGGGCGGGGGCGCCTATAATTCACCCCTCCACTTT
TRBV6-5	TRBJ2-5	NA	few	CASSSLGSGWGETQYF	TGTGCCAGCAGTTCTCTCGGCTCAGGGTGGGGAGAGACCCAGTACTTC